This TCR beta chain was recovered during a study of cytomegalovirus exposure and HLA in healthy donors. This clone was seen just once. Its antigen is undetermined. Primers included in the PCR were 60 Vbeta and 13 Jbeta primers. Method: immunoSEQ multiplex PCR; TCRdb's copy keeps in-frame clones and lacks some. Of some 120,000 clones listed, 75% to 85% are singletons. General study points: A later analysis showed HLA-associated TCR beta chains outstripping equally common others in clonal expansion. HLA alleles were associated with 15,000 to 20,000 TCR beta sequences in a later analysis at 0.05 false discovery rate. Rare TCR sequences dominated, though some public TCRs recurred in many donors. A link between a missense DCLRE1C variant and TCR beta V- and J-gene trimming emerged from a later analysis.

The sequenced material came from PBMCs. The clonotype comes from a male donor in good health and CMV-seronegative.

The CDR3 region is CASSFSGGRYGYTF. The DNA for the CDR3 is TGTGCCAGCAGTTTCTCAGGGGGCAGATACGGCTACACCTTC. The rearrangement links TRBV28 to TRBJ1-2; TRBD1 matches at 8 bases. Per germline, CDR1 MDHEN and CDR2 SYDVKM. The CDR3 length is 14 residues. The trim removed 3 bases at V and 8 bases at J, leaving 8 bases unmatched.